These 21 T cell receptor beta chains were all obtained from the same sample, sequenced in a study of response to subunit inactivated influenza vaccine (dated by TCRdb to 2016 to 2019). Receptors were amplified or captured by RT-PCR. Sequencing used an Illumina HiSeq 2500. Starting from the raw public reads, TCRdb applied fastp trimming at Q25, assembled clones with MiXCR and retained in-frame beta chains. CDR3 protein sequences are deduplicated, and each keeps its most common genes and DNA. For this sample the table gives around 520,000 distinct CDR3 sequences, of which around 11% were detected only once. In total, the top ten clones hold about 10% of the sample. The sample in question was PBMCs from blood, obtained on the day of vaccination. The receptors originated from a man aged 50 to 59 who received an inactivated influenza vaccine. Donor details come from another sample of the same person, matched by shared clones.

This clonotype was counted between two and nine times. V is TRBV5-1 and J is TRBJ2-7; 9 bases align to TRBD2. The trim removed 0 bases at V and 5 bases at J, leaving 9 bases unmatched. This CDR3 is 16 amino acids long. CDR1 and CDR2 (germline): SGHRS, YFSETQ. The CDR3 reads CASSLEGAGGFNEQYF. The CDR3 DNA reads as TGCGCCAGCAGCTTGGAGGGAGCGGGAGGTTTTAACGAGCAGTACTTC.

J is TRBJ2-3 and V is TRBV5-1, with 7 bases that match TRBD1. The V segment lost 6 bases and the J segment 6 bases; nucleotides outside the gene matches: 13. The germline CDR1 and CDR2 sequences are SGHRS and YFSETQ. There are 15 residues in the CDR3. CDR3 nucleotides: TGCGCCAGCACCTCACAGGGGTCAGGTCGGGATACGCAGTATTTT. This encodes CASTSQGSGRDTQYF.

V and J are TRBV29-1 and TRBJ2-3; a possible D gene is TRBD1 (6 bases). Per germline, CDR1 SQVTM and CDR2 ANQGSEA. The CDR3 extends over 13 amino acids. Deletions cut 2 bases from V and 5 bases from J, with 11 bases between. DNA for the CDR3: TGCAGCGTTGAACGTTCCAGGGGAGATACGCAGTATTTT. It yields the protein CSVERSRGDTQYF.

The chain couples TRBV19 to TRBJ1-5, with D tentatively TRBD1 (5 bases). The V end lost 3 bases, the J end lost 2 bases, and 11 bases lay between the germline ends. Germline loops: CDR1 LNHDA, CDR2 SQIVND (reference sequence). CDR3 length equals 15 residues. CDR3 in DNA: TGTGCCAGTAGTATCCCCAGGGACGGCAATCAGCCCCAGCATTTT. It codes for CASSIPRDGNQPQHF.

The gene calls are TRBV4-1 and TRBJ2-7; D uncertain. Germline-derived CDR1 and CDR2 are MGHRA and YSYEKL. V was shortened by 1 base and J by 7 bases, with 11 bases between the two germline ends. This CDR3 region has 13 residues. The CDR3 DNA sequence: TGCGCCAGCAGCCAAGTCCAACGTGAGGAGCAGTACTTC. This translates into CASSQVQREEQYF.

The chain recombines TRBV5-5 with TRBJ2-5; tentatively, D is TRBD2 (5 bases). CDR1 and CDR2 (germline): SGHKS, YYEKEE (reference sequence). The germline V and J ends were trimmed by 4 bases and 4 bases, with 17 bases remaining between them. The CDR3 has 15 amino acids. CDR3: CASSPHQRTGETQYF. The CDR3 coding sequence is TGTGCCAGCAGCCCCCATCAGCGGACCGGAGAGACCCAGTACTTC.

V usage is TRBV4-1 and J usage is TRBJ2-3; D might be TRBD1 or TRBD2, each matching 5 bases. Looked up from germline, CDR1 is MGHRA and CDR2 is YSYEKL. CDR3 size: 17 residues. V shed 5 bases and J shed 4 bases, with 22 bases lying between them. The CDR3 DNA reads TGCGCCAGCAGCTACGACCCCCCGGGACCTGGCGCAGATACGCAGTATTTT. Translation: CASSYDPPGPGADTQYF.

The CDR3 DNA sequence: TGCGCCAGCAGCTTGCTACAGGGGGCGTCTGAAAAACTGTTTTTT. As protein: CASSLLQGASEKLFF. The chain has TRBV5-1 and TRBJ1-4, with 9 bases aligning to TRBD1. The CDR3 length is 15 residues. From germline, CDR1 is SGHRS and CDR2 YFSETQ. V was pared by 1 base and J by 7 bases, with 5 bases of the junction left unmatched. The complete variable domain, with remaining parts taken from reference TRBV5-1 and TRBJ1-4, reads KAGVTQTPRYLIKTRGQQVTLSCSPISGHRSVSWYQQTPGQGLQFLFEYFSETQRNKGNFPGRFSGRQFSNSRSEMNVSTLELGDSALYLCASSLLQGASEKLFFGSGTQLSVL.

V gene TRBV7-2 combines with J gene TRBJ2-5, with 9 positions matching TRBD1. V gave up 0 bases and J gave up 5 bases; unmatched junction bases: 7. The CDR3 covers 16 residues. Looked up from germline, CDR1 is SGHTA and CDR2 is FQGNSA. The CDR3 region is CASSLARDRVVETQYF. For the CDR3, the DNA is TGTGCCAGCAGCTTAGCAAGGGACAGGGTGGTGGAGACCCAGTACTTC.

The chain is built from TRBV3-1 and TRBJ1-5; perhaps TRBD1 as D (5 bases). The CDR3 is 13 residues long. Germline lookup yields CDR1 LGHDT and CDR2 YNNKEL (reference sequence). V lost 4 bases and J lost 6, with 10 bases in between. The DNA for the CDR3 is TGTGCCAGCAGCCCAGGAGGGGTTCAGCCCCAGCATTTT. Its protein is CASSPGGVQPQHF.

The chain carries TRBV7-9 and TRBJ2-6, with TRBD1 matching over 10 bases. Germline loops: CDR1 SEHNR, CDR2 FQNEAQ (reference sequence). V lost 8 bases, J lost 2 bases, and 9 bases stayed unmatched. CDR3 length: 17 residues. The CDR3 region has the DNA TGTGCCAGCGGGAGACAGGGGGCGAGGACTGGGGCCAACGTCCTGACTTTC. Amino acid sequence: CASGRQGARTGANVLTF.

This clonotype came up a few times. This chain connects TRBV7-3 to TRBJ2-3; D could derive from TRBD1 or TRBD2 (5 bases each). Trimming took 2 bases from V and 3 from J, leaving 12 bases between them. The CDR3 has 15 amino acids. Per germline, CDR1 SGHTA and CDR2 FQGTGA. The CDR3 loop reads CASSLGSEGTDTQYF. The CDR3 DNA reads as TGTGCCAGCAGCTTAGGTTCCGAGGGGACAGATACGCAGTATTTT.

This clonotype has only a few counts. The chain is built from TRBV15 and TRBJ2-7; a possible D gene is TRBD2 (5 bases). The CDR3 sequence is 16 residues long. Germline V gene lookup returns CDR1 LNHNV and CDR2 YYDKDF (reference sequence). V lost 0 bases and J lost 4, with 16 bases in between. The CDR3 coding sequence is TGTGCCACCAGCAGAGATACGCCCGGAGGATGGTACGAGCAGTACTTC. Translation: CATSRDTPGGWYEQYF.

This clonotype was counted only a few times. The rearrangement joins TRBV20-1 to TRBJ2-7, with 8 nucleotides matching TRBD1. V was pared by 3 bases and J by 4 bases, with 8 bases of the junction left unmatched. The CDR3 covers 14 residues. Germline CDR1 is DFQATT and CDR2 is SNEGSKA (reference sequence). In DNA, the CDR3 is TGCAGTGCTAGGGGGCAGGGGGCGCGGTACGAGCAGTACTTC. Translating it yields CSARGQGARYEQYF.

Points on this clonotype: The junction departs from germline at one end; a sequencing error may be responsible. Written as DNA, the CDR3 is TGCGCCTGCAGCTTGGGGGGCGGCACCGGGGAGCTGTTTTTT. Translation: CACSLGGGTGELFF. This chain joins TRBV5-1 and TRBJ2-2; the D gene could be TRBD1 or TRBD2 (6 bases each). Germline V gene sequence: CDR1 SGHRS, CDR2 YFSETQ. This CDR3 contains 14 residues.

V gene TRBV29-1 combines with J gene TRBJ1-1; D is unclear. The CDR3 loop spans 15 amino acids. Germline V lookup: CDR1 SQVTM, CDR2 ANQGSEA. The ends were cut back, 0 bases at V and 6 bases at J, with 17 bases in the middle. This CDR3 reads CSVEDDGTRVAEAFF. CDR3 nucleotide sequence: TGCAGCGTTGAAGACGATGGAACCCGGGTCGCTGAAGCTTTCTTT.

This chain joins TRBV28 and TRBJ2-7; D could derive from TRBD1 or TRBD2 (5 bases each). Germline values: CDR1 MDHEN, CDR2 SYDVKM. The CDR3 spans 19 residues. The V gene lost 1 base and the J gene lost 2 bases, with 24 bases spanning the gap. CDR3 nucleotide sequence: TGTGCCAGCAGTTTATTAAGTTTAGGGACCTACTCCGTTCCCTACGAGCAGTACTTC. It codes for CASSLLSLGTYSVPYEQYF.

The chain couples TRBV4-1 to TRBJ2-1; possibly TRBD1 for D (6 bases). The V end lost 0 bases, the J end lost 6 bases, and 9 bases lay between the germline ends. The CDR3 has 14 residues. Germline lookup yields CDR1 MGHRA and CDR2 YSYEKL. The CDR3 sequence is CASSQEPGVNEQFF. The CDR3 region has the DNA TGCGCCAGCAGCCAAGAACCAGGGGTCAATGAGCAGTTCTTC.

This clonotype was found a few times. V and J are TRBV29-1 and TRBJ2-3; TRBD2 matches at 7 bases. After removal of 4 bases from V and 2 bases from J, the junction contained 9 bases not matched to a gene. Per germline, CDR1 SQVTM and CDR2 ANQGSEA. The CDR3 length is 15 residues. CDR3: CSVGGGRGNTDTQYF. In DNA form, the CDR3 reads TGCAGCGTTGGGGGGGGACGGGGGAACACAGATACGCAGTATTTT.

This clonotype has only a few counts. The chain links TRBV3-1 to TRBJ2-7; no firm D call. The length of the CDR3 is 13 residues. The V end lost 2 bases, the J end lost 6 bases, and 11 bases lay between the germline ends. CDR1 is LGHDT and CDR2 is YNNKEL in the germline V gene (reference sequence). CDR3: CASSQTQRGEQYF. The CDR3 nucleotides are TGTGCCAGCAGCCAAACCCAACGCGGCGAGCAGTACTTC.

This clonotype was recorded a few times. The gene calls are TRBV18 and TRBJ2-7, with no clear D. The length of the CDR3 is 14 residues. CDR1 is KGHSH, CDR2 LQKENI, per germline. V dropped 3 bases and J dropped 1 base, with 10 bases sitting between them. CDR3 region: CASSPPDGSYEQYF. DNA for the CDR3: TGTGCCAGCTCACCCCCAGACGGATCCTACGAGCAGTACTTC.